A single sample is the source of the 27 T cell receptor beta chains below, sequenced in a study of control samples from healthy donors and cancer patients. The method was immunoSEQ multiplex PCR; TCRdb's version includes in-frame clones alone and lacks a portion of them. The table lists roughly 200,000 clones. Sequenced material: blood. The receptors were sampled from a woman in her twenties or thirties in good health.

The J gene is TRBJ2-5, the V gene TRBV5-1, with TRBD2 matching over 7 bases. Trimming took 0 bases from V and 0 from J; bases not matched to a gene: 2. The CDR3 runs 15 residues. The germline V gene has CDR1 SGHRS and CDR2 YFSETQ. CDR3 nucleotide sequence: TGCGCCAGCAGCTTGGTTGGGGGGGACCAAGAGACCCAGTACTTC. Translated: CASSLVGGDQETQYF.

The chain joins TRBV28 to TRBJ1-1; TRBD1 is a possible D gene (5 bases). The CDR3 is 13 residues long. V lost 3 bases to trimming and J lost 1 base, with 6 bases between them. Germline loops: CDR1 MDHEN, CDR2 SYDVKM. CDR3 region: CASSFGGNTEAFF. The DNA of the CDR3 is TGTGCCAGCAGTTTCGGGGGGAACACTGAAGCTTTCTTT.

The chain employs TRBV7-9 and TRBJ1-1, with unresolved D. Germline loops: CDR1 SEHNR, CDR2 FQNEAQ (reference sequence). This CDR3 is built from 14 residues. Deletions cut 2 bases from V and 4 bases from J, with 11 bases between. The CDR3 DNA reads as TGTGCCAGCAGCTTACCCTATCCGGGCACTGAAGCTTTCTTT. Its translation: CASSLPYPGTEAFF. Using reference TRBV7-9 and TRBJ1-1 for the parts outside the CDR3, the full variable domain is DTGVSQNPRHKITKRGQNVTFRCDPISEHNRLYWYRQTLGQGPEFLTYFQNEAQLEKSRLLSDRFSAERPKGSFSTLEIQRTEQGDSAMYLCASSLPYPGTEAFFGQGTRLTVV.

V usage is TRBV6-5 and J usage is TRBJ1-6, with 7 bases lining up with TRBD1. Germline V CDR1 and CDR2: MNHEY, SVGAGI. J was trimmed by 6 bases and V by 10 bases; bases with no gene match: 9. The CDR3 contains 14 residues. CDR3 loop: CATRGQNSNSPLHF. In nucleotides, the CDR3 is TGTGCCACGAGGGGACAGAACTCTAATTCACCCCTCCACTTT.

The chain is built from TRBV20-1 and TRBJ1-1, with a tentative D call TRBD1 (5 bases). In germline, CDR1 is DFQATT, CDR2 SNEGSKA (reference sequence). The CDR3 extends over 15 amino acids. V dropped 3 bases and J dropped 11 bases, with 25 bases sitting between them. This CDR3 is CSASSRKGDAVGAFF. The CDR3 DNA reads TGCAGTGCTAGTTCGCGTAAAGGGGACGCCGTAGGGGCTTTCTTT.

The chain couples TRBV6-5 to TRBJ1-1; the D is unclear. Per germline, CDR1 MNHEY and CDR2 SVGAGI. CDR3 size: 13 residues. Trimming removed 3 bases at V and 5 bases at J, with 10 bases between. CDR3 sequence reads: CASSYRWDTEAFF. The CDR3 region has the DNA TGTGCCAGCAGTTATAGGTGGGATACTGAAGCTTTCTTT.

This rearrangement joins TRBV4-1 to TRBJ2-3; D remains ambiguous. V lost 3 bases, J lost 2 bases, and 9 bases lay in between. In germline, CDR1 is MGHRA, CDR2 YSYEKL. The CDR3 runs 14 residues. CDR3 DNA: TGCGCCAGCAGCCAGGGCCGAGACACAGATACGCAGTATTTT. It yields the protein CASSQGRDTDTQYF.

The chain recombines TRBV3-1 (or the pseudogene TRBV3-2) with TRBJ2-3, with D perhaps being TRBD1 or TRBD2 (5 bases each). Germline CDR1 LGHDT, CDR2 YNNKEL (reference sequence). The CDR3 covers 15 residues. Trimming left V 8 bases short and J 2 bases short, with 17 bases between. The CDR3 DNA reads TGTGCCAGCCGGGTGGGGACGTCACACACAGATACGCAGTATTTT. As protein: CASRVGTSHTDTQYF.

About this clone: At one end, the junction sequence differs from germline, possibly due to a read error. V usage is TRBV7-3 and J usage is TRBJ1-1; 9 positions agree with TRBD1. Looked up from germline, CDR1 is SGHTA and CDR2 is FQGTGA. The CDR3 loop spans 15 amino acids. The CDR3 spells CASSVTGGVDTEAFF. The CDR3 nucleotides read TGTGCCAGCAGCGTAACAGGGGGCGTTGACACTGAAGCTTTCTTT.

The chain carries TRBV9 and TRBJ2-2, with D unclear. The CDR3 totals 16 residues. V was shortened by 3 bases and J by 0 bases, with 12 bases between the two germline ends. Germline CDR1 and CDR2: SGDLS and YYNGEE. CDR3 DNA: TGTGCCAGCAGCGGAGGACCAGGCCCGAACACCGGGGAGCTGTTTTTT. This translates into CASSGGPGPNTGELFF.

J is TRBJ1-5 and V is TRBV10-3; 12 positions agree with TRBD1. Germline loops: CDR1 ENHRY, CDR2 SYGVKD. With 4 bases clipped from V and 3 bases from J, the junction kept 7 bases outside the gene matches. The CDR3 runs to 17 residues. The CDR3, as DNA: TGTGCCATCAGTGCAAGCCCGGGACAGGGGGCCAATCAGCCCCAGCATTTT. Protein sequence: CAISASPGQGANQPQHF.

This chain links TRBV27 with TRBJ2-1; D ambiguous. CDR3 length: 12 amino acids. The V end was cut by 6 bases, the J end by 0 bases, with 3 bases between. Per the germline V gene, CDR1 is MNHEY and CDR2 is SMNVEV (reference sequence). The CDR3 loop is CASRSSYNEQFF. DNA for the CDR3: TGTGCCAGCAGGTCCTCCTACAATGAGCAGTTCTTC.

The CDR3 DNA reads as TGTGCCGGAACCTTAGCGGGGGGTGGAGAGACCCAGTACTTC. The encoded protein is CAGTLAGGGETQYF. J is TRBJ2-5 and V is TRBV30; 10 nucleotides match TRBD2. Germline loops: CDR1 GTSNPN, CDR2 SVGIG (reference sequence). There are 14 residues in the CDR3. With V trimmed by 8 bases and J by 4 bases, 10 bases remained unmatched.

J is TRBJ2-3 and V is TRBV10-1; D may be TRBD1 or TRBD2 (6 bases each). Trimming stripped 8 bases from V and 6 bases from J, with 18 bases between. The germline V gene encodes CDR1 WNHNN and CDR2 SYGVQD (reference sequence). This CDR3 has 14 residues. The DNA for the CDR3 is TGCGCCAGCTCACCGGGACATGGGGGGGATACGCAGTATTTT. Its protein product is CASSPGHGGDTQYF.

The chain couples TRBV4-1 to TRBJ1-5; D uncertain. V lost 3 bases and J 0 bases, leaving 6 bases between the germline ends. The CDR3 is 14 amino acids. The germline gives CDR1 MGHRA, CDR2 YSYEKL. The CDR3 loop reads CASSHPYSNQPQHF. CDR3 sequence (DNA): TGCGCCAGCAGCCACCCTTATAGCAATCAGCCCCAGCATTTT.

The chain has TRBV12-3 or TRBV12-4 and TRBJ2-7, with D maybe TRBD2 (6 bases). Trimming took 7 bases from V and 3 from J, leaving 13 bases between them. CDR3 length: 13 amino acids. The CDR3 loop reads CASTEDYRYEQYF. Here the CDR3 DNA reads TGTGCCAGCACCGAGGACTATCGCTACGAGCAGTACTTC.

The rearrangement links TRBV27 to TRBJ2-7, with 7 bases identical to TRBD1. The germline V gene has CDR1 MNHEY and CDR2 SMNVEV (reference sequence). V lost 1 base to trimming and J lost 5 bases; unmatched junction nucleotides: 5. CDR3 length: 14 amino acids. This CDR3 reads CASSLFRGPHEQYF. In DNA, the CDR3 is TGTGCCAGCAGTTTATTTAGGGGGCCCCACGAGCAGTACTTC.

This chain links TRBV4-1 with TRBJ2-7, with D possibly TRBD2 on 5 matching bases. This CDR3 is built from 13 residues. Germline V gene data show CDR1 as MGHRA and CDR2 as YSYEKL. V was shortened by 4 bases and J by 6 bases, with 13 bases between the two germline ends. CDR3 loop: CASSRLQLGEQYF. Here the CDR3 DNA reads TGCGCCAGCAGCCGACTACAGCTGGGCGAGCAGTACTTC.

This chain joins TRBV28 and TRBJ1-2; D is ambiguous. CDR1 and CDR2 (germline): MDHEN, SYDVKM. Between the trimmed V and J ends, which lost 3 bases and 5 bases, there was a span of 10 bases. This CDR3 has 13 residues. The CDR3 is CASSLASLYGYTF. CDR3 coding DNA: TGTGCCAGCAGTTTGGCCTCCCTATATGGCTACACCTTC.

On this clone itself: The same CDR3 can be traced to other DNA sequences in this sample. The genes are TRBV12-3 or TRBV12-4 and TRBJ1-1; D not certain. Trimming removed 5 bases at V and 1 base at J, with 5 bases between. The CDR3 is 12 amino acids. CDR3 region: CASSPRNTEAFF. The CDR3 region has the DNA TGTGCCAGCAGTCCCCGGAACACTGAAGCTTTCTTT.

The CDR3: CASSQDNTAGPNTEAFF. CDR3 DNA: TGCGCCAGCAGCCAAGATAATACGGCAGGACCGAACACTGAAGCTTTCTTT. This chain connects TRBV4-1 to TRBJ1-1; D gene uncertain. Between the trimmed V and J ends, which lost 0 bases and 1 base, there was a span of 15 bases. The V gene's germline CDR1 is MGHRA and CDR2 YSYEKL. This CDR3 spans 17 amino acids.

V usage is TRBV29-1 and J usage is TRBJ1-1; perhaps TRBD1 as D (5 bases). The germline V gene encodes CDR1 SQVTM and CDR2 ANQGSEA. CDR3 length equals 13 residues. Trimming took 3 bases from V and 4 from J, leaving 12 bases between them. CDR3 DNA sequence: TGCAGCGTTGAGAAGGGGATGGGCACTGAAGCTTTCTTT. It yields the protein CSVEKGMGTEAFF.

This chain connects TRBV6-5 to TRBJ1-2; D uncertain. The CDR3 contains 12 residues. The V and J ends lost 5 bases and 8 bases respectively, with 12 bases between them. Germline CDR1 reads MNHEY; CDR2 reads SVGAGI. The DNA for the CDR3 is TGTGCCAGCAGTAGAGCCAGAGACGGCTACACCTTC. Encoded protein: CASSRARDGYTF.

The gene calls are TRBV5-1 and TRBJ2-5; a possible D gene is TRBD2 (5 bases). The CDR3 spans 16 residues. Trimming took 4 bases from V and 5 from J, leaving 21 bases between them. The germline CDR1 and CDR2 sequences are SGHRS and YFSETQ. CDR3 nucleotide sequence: TGCGCCAGCAGCATCGGACTTTTCGGAACCGGGGAGACCCAGTACTTC. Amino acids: CASSIGLFGTGETQYF. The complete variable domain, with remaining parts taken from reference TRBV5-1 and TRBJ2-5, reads KAGVTQTPRYLIKTRGQQVTLSCSPISGHRSVSWYQQTPGQGLQFLFEYFSETQRNKGNFPGRFSGRQFSNSRSEMNVSTLELGDSALYLCASSIGLFGTGETQYFGPGTRLLVL.

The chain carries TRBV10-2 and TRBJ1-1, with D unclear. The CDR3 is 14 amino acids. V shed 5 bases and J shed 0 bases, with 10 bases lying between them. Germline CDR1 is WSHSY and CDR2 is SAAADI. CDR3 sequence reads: CASSYGGLNTEAFF. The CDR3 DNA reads TGCGCCAGCAGTTACGGCGGATTGAACACTGAAGCTTTCTTT.

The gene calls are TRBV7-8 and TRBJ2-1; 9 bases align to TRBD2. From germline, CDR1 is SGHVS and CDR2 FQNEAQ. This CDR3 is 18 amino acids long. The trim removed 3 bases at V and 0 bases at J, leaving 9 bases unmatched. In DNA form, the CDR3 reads TGTGCCAGCAGCTTCCGTCGACTAGCGGTTTTCTCCTACAATGAGCAGTTCTTC. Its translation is CASSFRRLAVFSYNEQFF.

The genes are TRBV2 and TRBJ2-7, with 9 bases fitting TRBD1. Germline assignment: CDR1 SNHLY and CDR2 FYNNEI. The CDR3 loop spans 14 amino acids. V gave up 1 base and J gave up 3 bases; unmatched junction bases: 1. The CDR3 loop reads CASSEDRGLYEQYF. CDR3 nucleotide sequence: TGTGCCAGCAGTGAAGACAGGGGGCTCTACGAGCAGTACTTC.